This T cell receptor beta chain is drawn from a study of T cell changes during pregnancy in multiple sclerosis. Clones were read by immunoSEQ multiplex PCR, and TCRdb kept only the in-frame ones, dropping some. The profile shows under 60,000 clones, roughly nine tenths of them singletons. Trimming cost V 6 bases and J 3 bases, with 14 bases left between them. Germline V gene lookup returns CDR1 MNHNS and CDR2 SASEGT. The CDR3 spans 14 residues. The TCR comes from a female donor with multiple sclerosis, enrolled in a pregnancy study. The gene calls are TRBV6-1 and TRBJ2-5, with D perhaps TRBD2 (6 bases). The sample consisted of CD8+ T cells from peripheral blood mononuclear cells, taken after pregnancy. CDR3 loop: CASRSPGAKETQYF. As DNA, the CDR3 is TGTGCCAGCAGGTCCCCGGGAGCGAAAGAGACCCAGTACTTC.